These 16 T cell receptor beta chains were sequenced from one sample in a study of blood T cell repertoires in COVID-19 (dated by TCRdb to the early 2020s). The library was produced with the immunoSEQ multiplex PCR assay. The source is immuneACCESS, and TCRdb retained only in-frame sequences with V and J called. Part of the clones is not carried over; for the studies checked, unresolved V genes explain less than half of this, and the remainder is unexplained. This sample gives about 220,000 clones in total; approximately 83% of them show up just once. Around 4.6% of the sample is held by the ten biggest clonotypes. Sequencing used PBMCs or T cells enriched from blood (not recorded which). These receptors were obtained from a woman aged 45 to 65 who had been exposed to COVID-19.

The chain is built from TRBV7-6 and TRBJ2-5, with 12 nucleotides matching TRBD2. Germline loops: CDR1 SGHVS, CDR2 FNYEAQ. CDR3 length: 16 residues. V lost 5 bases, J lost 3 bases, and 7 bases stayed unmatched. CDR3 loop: CASSLPSGGAEETQYF. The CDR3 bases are TGTGCCAGCAGCCTTCCTAGCGGGGGGGCCGAAGAGACCCAGTACTTC. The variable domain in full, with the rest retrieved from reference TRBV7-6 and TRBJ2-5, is GAGVSQSPRYKVTKRGQDVALRCDPISGHVSLYWYRQALGQGPEFLTYFNYEAQQDKSGLPNDRFSAERPEGSISTLTIQRTEQRDSAMYRCASSLPSGGAEETQYFGPGTRLLVL.

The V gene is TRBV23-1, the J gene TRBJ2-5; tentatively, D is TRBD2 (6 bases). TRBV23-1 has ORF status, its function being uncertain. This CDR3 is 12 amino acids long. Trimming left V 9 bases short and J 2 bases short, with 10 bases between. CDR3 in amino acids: CARSGEQETQYF. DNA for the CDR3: TGCGCCAGGTCGGGGGAGCAAGAGACCCAGTACTTC.

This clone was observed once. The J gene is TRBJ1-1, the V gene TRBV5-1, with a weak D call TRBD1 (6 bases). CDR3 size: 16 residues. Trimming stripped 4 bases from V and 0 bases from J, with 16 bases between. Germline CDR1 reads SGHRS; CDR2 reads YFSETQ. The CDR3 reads CASSPSLGGLNTEAFF. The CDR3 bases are TGCGCCAGCAGCCCCAGCCTGGGGGGGCTGAACACTGAAGCTTTCTTT.

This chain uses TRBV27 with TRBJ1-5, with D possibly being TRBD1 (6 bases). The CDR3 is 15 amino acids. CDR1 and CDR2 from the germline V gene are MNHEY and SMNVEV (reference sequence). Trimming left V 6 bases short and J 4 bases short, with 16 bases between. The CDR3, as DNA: TGTGCCAGCAGCCTCGACAGGTTTGCTAATCAGCCCCAGCATTTT. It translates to CASSLDRFANQPQHF.

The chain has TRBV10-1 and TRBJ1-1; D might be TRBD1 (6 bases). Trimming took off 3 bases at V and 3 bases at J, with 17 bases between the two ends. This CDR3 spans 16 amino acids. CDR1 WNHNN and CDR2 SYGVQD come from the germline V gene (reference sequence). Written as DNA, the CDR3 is TGCGCCAGCAGTGATGATGACAGGCGCGGTTACACTGAAGCTTTCTTT. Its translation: CASSDDDRRGYTEAFF.

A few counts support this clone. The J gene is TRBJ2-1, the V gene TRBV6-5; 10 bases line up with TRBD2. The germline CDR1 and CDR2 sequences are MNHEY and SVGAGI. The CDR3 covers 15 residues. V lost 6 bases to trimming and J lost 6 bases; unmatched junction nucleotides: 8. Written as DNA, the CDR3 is TGTGCCAGCAGCCTCGGGCTAGCGGGGGTCAATGAGCAGTTCTTC. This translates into CASSLGLAGVNEQFF.

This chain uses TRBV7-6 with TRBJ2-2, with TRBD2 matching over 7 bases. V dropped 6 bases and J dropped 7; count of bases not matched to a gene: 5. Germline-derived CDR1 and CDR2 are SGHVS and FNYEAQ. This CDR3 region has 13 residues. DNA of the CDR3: TGTGCCAGCAGGCGGGACTATAGCGGGGAGCTGTTTTTT. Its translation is CASRRDYSGELFF.

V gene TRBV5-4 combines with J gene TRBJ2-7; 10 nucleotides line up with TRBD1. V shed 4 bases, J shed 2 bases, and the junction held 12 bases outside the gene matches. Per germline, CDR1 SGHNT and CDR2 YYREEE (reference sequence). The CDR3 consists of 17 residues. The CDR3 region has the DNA TGTGCCAGCAGCGCGGGACAGGGGTTGATTGGGGCCTACGAGCAGTACTTC. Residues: CASSAGQGLIGAYEQYF.

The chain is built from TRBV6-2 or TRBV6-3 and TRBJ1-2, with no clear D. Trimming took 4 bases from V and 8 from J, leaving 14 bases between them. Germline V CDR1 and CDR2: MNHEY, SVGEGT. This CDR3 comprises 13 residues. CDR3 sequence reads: CASSSQAAGGYTF. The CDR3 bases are TGTGCCAGCAGTTCCCAGGCCGCGGGAGGCTACACCTTC.

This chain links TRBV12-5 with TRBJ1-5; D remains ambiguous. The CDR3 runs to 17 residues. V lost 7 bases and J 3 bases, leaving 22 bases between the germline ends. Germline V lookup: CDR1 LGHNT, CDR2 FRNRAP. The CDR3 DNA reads TGTGCTAGTGCTCTTCGTGTGTGGGGAGGTCACAATCAGCCCCAGCATTTT. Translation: CASALRVWGGHNQPQHF.

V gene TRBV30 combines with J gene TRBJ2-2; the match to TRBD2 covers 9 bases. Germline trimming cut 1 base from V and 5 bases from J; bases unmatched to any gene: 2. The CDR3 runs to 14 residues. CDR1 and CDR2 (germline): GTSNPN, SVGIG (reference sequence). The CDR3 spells CAWSATSGTGELFF. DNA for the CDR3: TGTGCCTGGAGTGCGACTAGCGGAACCGGGGAGCTGTTTTTT. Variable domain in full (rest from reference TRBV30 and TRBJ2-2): SQTIHQWPATLVQPVGSPLSLECTVEGTSNPNLYWYRQAAGRGLQLLFYSVGIGQISSEVPQNLSASRPQDRQFILSSKKLLLSDSGFYLCAWSATSGTGELFFGEGSRLTVL.

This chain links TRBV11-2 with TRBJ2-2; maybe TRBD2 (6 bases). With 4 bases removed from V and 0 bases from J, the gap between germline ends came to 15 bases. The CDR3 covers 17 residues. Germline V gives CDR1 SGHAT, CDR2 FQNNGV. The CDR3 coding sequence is TGTGCCAGCAGCTCGCATCCGGGACTTGCGAACACCGGGGAGCTGTTTTTT. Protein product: CASSSHPGLANTGELFF.

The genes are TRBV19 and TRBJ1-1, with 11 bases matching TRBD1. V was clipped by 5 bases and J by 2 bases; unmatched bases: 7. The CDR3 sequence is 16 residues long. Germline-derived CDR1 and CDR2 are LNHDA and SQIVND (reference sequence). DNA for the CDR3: TGTGCCAGTAGTGGCCGGGACAGGGGGTTTAACACTGAAGCTTTCTTT. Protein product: CASSGRDRGFNTEAFF.

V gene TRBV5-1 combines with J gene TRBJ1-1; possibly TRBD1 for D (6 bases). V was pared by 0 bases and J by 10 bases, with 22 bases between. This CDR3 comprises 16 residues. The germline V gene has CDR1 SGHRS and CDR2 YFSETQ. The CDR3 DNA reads TGCGCCAGCAGCTTGGACGGGGGCGCGGGGGGAGTGGGAGCTTTCTTT. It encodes CASSLDGGAGGVGAFF.

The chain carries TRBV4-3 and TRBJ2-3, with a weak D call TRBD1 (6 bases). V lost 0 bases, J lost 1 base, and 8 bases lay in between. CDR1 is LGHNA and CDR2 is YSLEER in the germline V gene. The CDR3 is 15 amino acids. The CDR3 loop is CASSQEGAGTDTQYF. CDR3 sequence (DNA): TGCGCCAGCAGCCAAGAGGGGGCTGGCACAGATACGCAGTATTTT.

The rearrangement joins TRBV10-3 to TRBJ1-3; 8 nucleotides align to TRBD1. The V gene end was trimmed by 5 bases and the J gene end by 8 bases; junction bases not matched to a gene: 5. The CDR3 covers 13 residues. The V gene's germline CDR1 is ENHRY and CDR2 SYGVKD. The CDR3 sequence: CAISLGQGYTIYF. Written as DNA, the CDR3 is TGTGCCATCAGTCTCGGACAGGGCTACACCATATATTTT.